This T cell receptor beta chain was documented in a study of PD-1 blockade in classical Hodgkin lymphoma. The CDR3 is 17 amino acids. CDR1 SGHDT and CDR2 YYEEEE come from the germline V gene. TCRdb keeps only in-frame clones here, not all; method: immunoSEQ multiplex PCR. The sample consists of around 34,000 clones, 90% of them appearing once. Comments on this clone: The germline gene is not matched at one end of the junction; a read error may be the cause.

Each patient experienced a relapse that followed autologous stem cell transplantation, and brentuximab vedotin exposure varied. Negative selection with magnetic separation was used to purify CD4+ T cells from thawed PBMCs. The TCR originated in a human donor with classical Hodgkin lymphoma. This chain joins TRBV5-6 and TRBJ1-2; 7 bases fit TRBD1. Material: CD4+ T cells from blood, obtained at baseline. The CDR3 spells CASNLLTGAIVNYGYTF. CDR3 DNA: TGTGCCAGCAACTTGCTTACAGGGGCCATAGTTAACTATGGCTACACCTTC.